This T cell receptor (beta chain) was sequenced during a study of monozygotic twins with inflammatory bowel disease. Study results and limitations: T cell subtypes were not distinguishable in this analysis. No repertoire similarity difference was seen between concordant and discordant twins; power was possibly limited. Compared with healthy co-twins, IBD patients showed reduced TCRbeta repertoire diversity by inverse Simpson. Versus healthy twins, IBD patients showed fewer clonotypes shared with others, especially with disease activity.

Following a re-call of the 5' RACE reads, TCRdb has one entry per CDR3 protein and lacks DNA. The record lists 420,000 or so distinct CDR3 sequences, of which the ten most abundant hold 2% to 2.5%. In regard to this clonotype: What it binds is not known.

The sequence was obtained from a human donor with ulcerative colitis or Crohn's disease, or a healthy co-twin of an affected twin (not recorded which). The sample consisted of blood.

This CDR3 reads CASSLVAGQGAGGYTF. The chain has TRBV7-2 and TRBJ1-2; TCRdb's D gene call, TRBD1, goes unchecked for lack of DNA. The CDR3 is made up of 16 amino acids. CDR1 and CDR2 (germline): SGHTA, FQGNSA.